This is a list of T cell receptor beta chains from one sample in a study of CD8 T cells in ankylosing spondylitis. Using its own MiXCR run on the 5' RACE reads, TCRdb lists one record per CDR3 protein. The sample lists around 31,000 distinct CDR3 sequences; more than 25% were seen once. Sequences were obtained from synovial fluid, either unsorted or a sorted T cell fraction (not recorded which). These TCRs come from a male donor with ankylosing spondylitis. Both conserved end residues are part of each CDR3. Fields, in order: V gene, D gene, clone size, J gene, CDR3 protein, CDR3 DNA. A D gene is named only where the DNA matches it firmly. The size field is filled for only some rows; it gives once, few, many or a size class.

TRBV7-2	TRBD2	.	TRBJ2-3	CASSLPGLGGQYF	TGTGCCAGCAGCTTACCAGGACTAGGTGGGCAGTATTTT
TRBV19	.	.	TRBJ1-1	CASSIGSTEAFF	TGTGCCAGTAGTATTGGGAGCACTGAAGCTTTCTTT
TRBV28	TRBD1	.	TRBJ1-5	CASNLGQGFRQPQHF	TGTGCCAGCAATTTAGGACAGGGTTTTCGTCAGCCCCAGCATTTT
TRBV28	.	.	TRBJ2-2	CASVRTSASGELFFF	.
TRBV9	TRBD2	many	TRBJ2-1	CASSVSGRAFDEQFF	TGTGCCAGCAGCGTTAGCGGGAGGGCCTTTGATGAGCAGTTCTTC
TRBV27	TRBD1	many	TRBJ2-5	CASSVTGEWETQYF	TGTGCCAGCAGTGTGACAGGGGAATGGGAGACCCAGTACTTC
TRBV27	.	.	TRBJ2-7	CASSLELDYEQYF	TGTGCCAGCAGTTTAGAACTGGATTACGAGCAGTACTTC
TRBV20-1	.	few	TRBJ2-2	CSARDVADNRPGELFF	TGCAGTGCTAGAGATGTGGCGGACAACAGGCCCGGGGAGCTGTTTTTT
TRBV12-3/TRBV12-4	TRBD1	few	TRBJ1-2	CASRTTGGEGYGYTF	TGTGCCAGCAGAACGACAGGGGGCGAGGGCTATGGCTACACCTTC
TRBV5-1	TRBD1	.	TRBJ1-2	CASSAGTGGDPDYGYTF	TGCGCCAGCAGCGCCGGGACAGGGGGAGATCCGGACTATGGCTACACCTTC
TRBV12-3/TRBV12-4	.	.	TRBJ2-1	CASSPFAANYNEQFF	TGTGCCAGCAGTCCCTTCGCGGCGAACTACAATGAGCAGTTCTTC
TRBV24-1	.	.	TRBJ2-1	CATSDLQSLGSYNEQFF	TGTGCCACCAGTGATTTGCAGAGTTTGGGGTCCTACAATGAGCAGTTCTTC
TRBV10-1	TRBD2	few	TRBJ2-7	CASSERTSGIHEQYF	TGCGCCAGCAGTGAGAGGACTAGCGGGATCCACGAGCAGTACTTC
TRBV29-1	TRBD2	few	TRBJ2-3	CSVDRSGSYTDTQYF	TGCAGCGTTGATAGAAGCGGGAGCTACACAGATACGCAGTATTTT
TRBV19	TRBD1	few	TRBJ2-7	CASSTRPGQSKGEQYF	TGTGCCAGTAGCACCAGGCCGGGACAGTCCAAGGGCGAGCAGTACTTC
TRBV7-2	.	many	TRBJ1-2	CASSEWGGVGTF	TGTGCCAGCAGCGAATGGGGGGGAGTGGGAACCTTC
TRBV7-2	.	.	TRBJ2-3	CASSLELGPDTQYF	TGTGCCAGCAGCTTAGAACTGGGGCCAGATACGCAGTATTTT
TRBV29-1	.	few	TRBJ1-1	CSVMDGPPQAFF	TGCAGCGTGATGGACGGGCCGCCCCAAGCTTTCTTT
TRBV10-3	.	many	TRBJ2-1	CAISESGSNEQFF	TGTGCCATCAGTGAATCAGGGTCCAATGAGCAGTTCTTC
TRBV14	.	few	TRBJ2-3	CASSQDRRGYTQYF	TGTGCCAGCAGCCAAGACAGGAGGGGCTATACGCAGTATTTT
TRBV15	.	.	TRBJ2-3	CVTSRTRADTQYF	TGTGTCACCAGCAGAACGAGGGCAGATACGCAGTATTTT
TRBV7-9	.	.	TRBJ2-1	CASSFIPPPHEQFF	TGTGCCAGCAGCTTTATCCCACCCCCTCATGAGCAGTTCTTC
TRBV9	.	.	TRBJ2-1	CASSVWLADVDEQFF	TGTGCCAGCAGCGTTTGGCTAGCTGATGTCGATGAGCAGTTCTTC
TRBV30	TRBD1	.	TRBJ1-4	CAWSEPGQGSEKLFF	TGTGCCTGGAGTGAACCGGGACAGGGTAGTGAAAAACTGTTTTTT
TRBV6-1	.	.	TRBJ2-2	CASSQAFTSPGELFF	TGTGCCAGCAGTCAGGCCTTCACGAGCCCCGGGGAGCTGTTTTTT
TRBV11-2	.	.	TRBJ1-1	CASSRIPRVGTEAFF	TGTGCCAGCAGCCGTATACCCAGGGTCGGCACTGAAGCTTTCTTT
TRBV3-1	.	many	TRBJ1-6	CASSQDQGGNSPLHF	TGTGCCAGCAGCCAAGATCAGGGCGGGAATTCACCCCTCCACTTT
TRBV11-2	TRBD2	once	TRBJ2-3	CASSLLRASGRTRDTQYF	TGTGCCAGCAGCCTCCTCCGGGCTAGCGGGAGGACACGAGATACGCAGTATTTT